The clone carrying this T cell receptor (beta chain) has more than one count but fewer than ten. Using immunoSEQ multiplex PCR, the repertoire was profiled, and TCRdb retains in-frame clones only, with some absent. The sample lists around 140,000 clones, about 86% seen once, with almost 8.5% in the top ten. This sample was taken from a study of blood T cell repertoires in COVID-19. The length of the CDR3 is 17 residues. Germline V CDR1 and CDR2: SGDLS, YYNGEE. V lost 4 bases, J lost 5 bases, and 25 bases lay in between. The chain is built from TRBV9 and TRBJ2-7; possible D gene TRBD2, 5 bases. This sequence originates from a woman aged 60-75 years with acute or convalescent COVID-19. The sequenced sample consisted of peripheral blood. In DNA, the CDR3 is TGTGCCAGCAGCCCCCACCAATCGCGGGCCCTTGCGGACGAGCAGTACTTC. It specifies CASSPHQSRALADEQYF.